These 15 T cell receptor beta chains were sequenced from one sample in a study of cytomegalovirus exposure and HLA in healthy donors. This table comes from immunoSEQ multiplex PCR, and its TCRdb copy is limited to in-frame clones, with some not included. The sample gives 150,000 to 200,000 clones, 85% of which show up once; 15% to 20% is in the top ten. Specimen: PBMCs. These receptor sequences come from a man between 18 and 29 years old in good health and CMV-seropositive.

V usage is TRBV7-9 and J usage is TRBJ2-7; D call uncertain. V lost 5 bases, J lost 6 bases, and 14 bases lay in between. This CDR3 is 13 amino acids long. Germline-derived CDR1 and CDR2 are SEHNR and FQNEAQ (reference sequence). The CDR3 is CASSPTETPEQYF. The CDR3 coding sequence is TGTGCCAGCAGCCCGACGGAGACCCCCGAGCAGTACTTC. Full variable domain (remainder filled in from reference TRBV7-9 and TRBJ2-7): DTGVSQNPRHKITKRGQNVTFRCDPISEHNRLYWYRQTLGQGPEFLTYFQNEAQLEKSRLLSDRFSAERPKGSFSTLEIQRTEQGDSAMYLCASSPTETPEQYFGPGTRLTVT.

There are a few counts of this clone. The chain couples TRBV29-1 to TRBJ1-4; D is unresolved. Per germline, CDR1 SQVTM and CDR2 ANQGSEA. Trimming cost V 4 bases and J 7 bases, with 10 bases left between them. The CDR3 covers 12 residues. The CDR3 loop is CSVGEYSEKLFF. For the CDR3, the DNA is TGCAGCGTTGGAGAATACAGTGAAAAACTGTTTTTT. The whole variable domain, remainder taken from reference TRBV29-1 and TRBJ1-4, is SAVISQKPSRDICQRGTSLTIQCQVDSQVTMMFWYRQQPGQSLTLIATANQGSEATYESGFVIDKFPISRPNLTFSTLTVSNMSPEDSSIYLCSVGEYSEKLFFGSGTQLSVL.

The V and J genes are TRBV29-1 and TRBJ2-1, with 13 bases fitting TRBD2. Germline CDR1 reads SQVTM; CDR2 reads ANQGSEA. The CDR3 is made up of 16 amino acids. Trimming at V came to 8 bases and at J to 2 bases, leaving 9 bases not matched to a gene. CDR3 amino acids: CSTAGLAGFTYNEQFF. DNA for the CDR3: TGCAGCACTGCGGGACTAGCGGGATTCACCTACAATGAGCAGTTCTTC.

The chain joins TRBV2 to TRBJ2-1; 11 nucleotides line up with TRBD1. The V segment lost 7 bases and the J segment 7 bases; nucleotides outside the gene matches: 6. Germline-derived CDR1 and CDR2 are SNHLY and FYNNEI. This CDR3 is built from 14 residues. The CDR3 reads CASTRDRGWNEQFF. CDR3 DNA: TGTGCCAGCACCCGGGACAGGGGGTGGAATGAGCAGTTCTTC.

The chain joins TRBV14 to TRBJ2-3; D not certain. CDR1 is SGHDN and CDR2 is FVKESK in the germline V gene. CDR3 length equals 15 residues. The germline V and J ends were trimmed by 1 base and 0 bases, with 8 bases remaining between them. The CDR3 bases are TGTGCCAGCAGCCAAGGTCAAGCTAGCACAGATACGCAGTATTTT. The encoded protein is CASSQGQASTDTQYF. The full variable domain, with the rest looked up from reference TRBV14 and TRBJ2-3, is EAGVTQFPSHSVIEKGQTVTLRCDPISGHDNLYWYRRVMGKEIKFLLHFVKESKQDESGMPNNRFLAERTGGTYSTLKVQPAELEDSGVYFCASSQGQASTDTQYFGPGTRLTVL.

V is TRBV2 and J is TRBJ2-5; 8 nucleotides match TRBD2. V shed 4 bases, J shed 2 bases, and the junction held 6 bases outside the gene matches. The germline CDR1 and CDR2 sequences are SNHLY and FYNNEI. This CDR3 region has 15 residues. The CDR3 DNA reads TGTGCCAGCAGTGCGGTAGCGGGACCTCAAGAGACCCAGTACTTC. Protein product: CASSAVAGPQETQYF.

The chain joins TRBV10-3 to TRBJ1-2; TRBD1 agrees at 9 bases. The germline gives CDR1 ENHRY, CDR2 SYGVKD. Trimming at V came to 9 bases and at J to 8 bases, leaving 16 bases not matched to a gene. The CDR3 has 15 residues. Here the CDR3 reads CAIMRRTGGADGYTF. The CDR3 region has the DNA TGTGCCATTATGAGAAGAACAGGGGGCGCCGACGGCTACACCTTC.

In the case of this clone: The sample carries other DNA sequences with the same CDR3. The chain uses TRBV7-9 and TRBJ2-7; D may be TRBD2 (5 bases). In germline, CDR1 is SEHNR, CDR2 FQNEAQ (reference sequence). The CDR3 is 11 amino acids. Trimming shortened V by 3 bases and J by 6 bases, and 6 bases separated the two germline ends. CDR3 bases: TGTGCCAGCAGCTTGGCGGGCGAGCAGTACTTC. Protein: CASSLAGEQYF. The whole variable domain, remainder taken from reference TRBV7-9 and TRBJ2-7, is DTGVSQNPRHKITKRGQNVTFRCDPISEHNRLYWYRQTLGQGPEFLTYFQNEAQLEKSRLLSDRFSAERPKGSFSTLEIQRTEQGDSAMYLCASSLAGEQYFGPGTRLTVT.

The chain couples TRBV2 to TRBJ2-1; D gene uncertain. The V end lost 6 bases, the J end lost 2 bases, and 2 bases lay between the germline ends. Per germline, CDR1 SNHLY and CDR2 FYNNEI. The CDR3 is 11 residues long. CDR3 nucleotide sequence: TGTGCCAGCAGCGCCTACAATGAGCAGTTCTTC. Amino acid sequence: CASSAYNEQFF. The full variable domain, its missing parts supplied by reference TRBV2 and TRBJ2-1, is EPEVTQTPSHQVTQMGQEVILRCVPISNHLYFYWYRQILGQKVEFLVSFYNNEISEKSEIFDDQFSVERPDGSNFTLKIRSTKLEDSAMYFCASSAYNEQFFGPGTRLTVL.

V usage is TRBV7-2 and J usage is TRBJ2-3; TRBD1 aligns across 7 bases. J was trimmed by 3 bases and V by 3 bases; bases with no gene match: 9. Germline V gene data show CDR1 as SGHTA and CDR2 as FQGNSA. This CDR3 has 16 amino acids. CDR3 nucleotides: TGTGCCAGCAGCTTCGACAGGGCAGGTGGGACAGATACGCAGTATTTT. Translated, it gives CASSFDRAGGTDTQYF.

DNA of the CDR3: TGTGCCAGCAGCTTGCAGCGTGACTATGGCTACACCTTC. It is translated as CASSLQRDYGYTF. This chain links TRBV5-6 with TRBJ1-2; D is unclear. Germline V gene sequence: CDR1 SGHDT, CDR2 YYEEEE. Trimming stripped 1 base from V and 3 bases from J, with 7 bases between. The CDR3 contains 13 residues.

A single count supports this clone. This sequence joins TRBV10-3 and TRBJ2-7, with D perhaps matching TRBD2 (6 bases). The V gene lost 6 bases and the J gene lost 6 bases, with 15 bases spanning the gap. The CDR3 is 13 amino acids. CDR1 is ENHRY, CDR2 SYGVKD, per germline. This chain's CDR3 is CAISPTSLSEQYF. CDR3 coding DNA: TGTGCCATCAGCCCAACTAGCCTGTCCGAGCAGTACTTC.

The rearrangement links TRBV7-9 to TRBJ2-5; possible D gene TRBD1, 5 bases. The length of the CDR3 is 14 residues. Per the germline V gene, CDR1 is SEHNR and CDR2 is FQNEAQ (reference sequence). V was cut by 4 bases and J by 0 bases, with 9 bases left in between. This chain's CDR3 is CASSSDRDQETQYF. The CDR3 DNA sequence: TGTGCCAGCAGCTCCGACAGAGACCAAGAGACCCAGTACTTC.

J is TRBJ2-7 and V is TRBV29-1, with 7 bases that match TRBD1. V lost 1 base to trimming and J lost 2 bases; unmatched junction nucleotides: 14. Germline V gene data show CDR1 as SQVTM and CDR2 as ANQGSEA. The CDR3 runs 17 residues. The CDR3 region is CSVEGVQDRSNTYEQYF. The CDR3 region has the DNA TGCAGCGTTGAAGGCGTACAGGACAGGTCGAACACCTACGAGCAGTACTTC.

This clone was seen a few times. Other DNA sequences in this sample translate to the same CDR3. The chain joins TRBV27 to TRBJ1-1, with D possibly matching TRBD1 (5 bases). The germline V gene has CDR1 MNHEY and CDR2 SMNVEV (reference sequence). The CDR3 is 14 residues long. Trimming stripped 2 bases from V and 5 bases from J, with 12 bases between. The DNA of the CDR3 is TGTGCCAGCAGTTTACGGGGGAGGGGAACTGAAGCTTTCTTT. The encoded protein is CASSLRGRGTEAFF.